This note documents a single T cell receptor beta chain sequence. Its binding antigen is unknown. Base qualities were left out, and no much larger clone turns up one base away. Library preparation employed the immunoSEQ multiplex PCR assay. This immuneACCESS table, as held by TCRdb, lists in-frame sequences with V and J called but not all clones. Of the missing ones, under half trace to an unresolved V gene in checked studies; the others have no known cause. The table for this sample lists over 12,000 clones; around 87% of them were counted only once. 13% to 15% of the sample lies in the top ten. This entry is derived from a study of radiotherapy plus CTLA-4 blockade in lung cancer (dated by TCRdb to 2017 to 2018). Context from the whole study: Objective responses were observed in about 17% of enrolled patients, and disease control was achieved in around 28%. Results the study describes overall, beyond this receptor: After treatment with radiotherapy and ipilimumab, TCR clones that originated in tumors expanded in peripheral blood. Increased serum interferon-beta after radiation, together with early dynamic changes in blood T cell clones, were reported to be the strongest predictors of response.

Focal radiation therapy combined with CTLA-4 blockade (ipilimumab) was tested in patients with chemo-refractory metastatic non-small-cell lung cancer. Reading the germline V gene (reference sequence) gives CDR1 GTSNPN and CDR2 SVGIG. From the cysteine up to the phenylalanine, the CDR3 has a length of 12 residues. The kept DNA is CDR3 alone, 36 bases in frame from the first base. V sheds 0 bases and J sheds 5 bases, leaving 6 bases between their ends. Sample: peripheral blood, taken from a patient treated with radiotherapy plus ipilimumab. The TCR sequence derives from a human donor with non-small cell lung cancer that progressed on radiotherapy plus ipilimumab. Some clones in this sample may be carry-over from other donors' samples. The chain employs TRBV30 and TRBJ2-3; no D gene can be assigned with confidence. The nucleotide sequence reads as follows: TGTGCCTGGAGTGTAACTGGAGATACGCAGTATTTT. This gives the protein CAWSVTGDTQYF.